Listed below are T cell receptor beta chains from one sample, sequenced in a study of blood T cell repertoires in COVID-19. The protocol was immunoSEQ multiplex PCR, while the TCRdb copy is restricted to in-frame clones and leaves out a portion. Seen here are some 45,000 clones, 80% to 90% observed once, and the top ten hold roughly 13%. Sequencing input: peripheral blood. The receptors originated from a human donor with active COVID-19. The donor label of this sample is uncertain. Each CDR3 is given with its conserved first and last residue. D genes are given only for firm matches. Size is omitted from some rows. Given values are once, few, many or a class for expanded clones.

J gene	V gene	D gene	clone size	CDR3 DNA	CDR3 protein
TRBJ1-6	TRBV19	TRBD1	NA	TGTGCCAGTAGTGGGGAGACAGGGGGTCAGAATTCACCCCTCCACTTT	CASSGETGGQNSPLHF
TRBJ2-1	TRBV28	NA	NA	TGTGCCTGTAGCAAGCATGAGCAGTTCTTC	CACSKHEQFF
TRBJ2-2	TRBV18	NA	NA	TGTGCCCAACCCTCGGACAGTTTCGCCGGGGAGCTGTTTTTT	CAQPSDSFAGELFF
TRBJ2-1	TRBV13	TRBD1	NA	TGTGCCAGCAGCCCCCCGGACAGGGATAATAATGAGCAGTTCTTC	CASSPPDRDNNEQFF
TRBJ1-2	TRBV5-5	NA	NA	TGTGCCAGCAGCTTGGTTGCCAGGGCGGTGAATGGCTACACCTTC	CASSLVARAVNGYTF
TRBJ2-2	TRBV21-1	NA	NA	TGTGCCAGCAGCAAAAGGGGGACGAACACCGGGGAGCTGTTTTTT	CASSKRGTNTGELFF
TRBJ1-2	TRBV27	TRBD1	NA	TGTGCCAGCAGTTTCGACAGGGGCCAGGCTGGCTACACCTTC	CASSFDRGQAGYTF
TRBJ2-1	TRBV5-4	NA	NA	TGTGCCAGCAGCTTAGGAGGTTACAATGAGCAGTTCTTC	CASSLGGYNEQFF
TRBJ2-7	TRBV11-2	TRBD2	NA	TGTGCCAGCAGCCCCTTAAAAGGACTAGCGGGAGACGAGCAGTACTTC	CASSPLKGLAGDEQYF
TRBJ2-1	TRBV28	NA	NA	TGTGCCAGCACTCGTGCCTACAATGAGCAGTTCTTC	CASTRAYNEQFF
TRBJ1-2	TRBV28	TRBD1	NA	TGTGCCAGCCGACCAGGGGGACGAGTACATGGCTACACCTTC	CASRPGGRVHGYTF
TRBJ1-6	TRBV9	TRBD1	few	TGTGCCAGCAGCGTCCGGGACAGCAAACCCCTCCACTTT	CASSVRDSKPLHF
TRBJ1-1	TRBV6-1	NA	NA	TGTGCCAGCAGTGAAGGGGGGCACACTGAAGCTTTCTTT	CASSEGGHTEAFF
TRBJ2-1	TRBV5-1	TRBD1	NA	TGCGCCACCCGGACAGGGCGCGACAATGAGCAGTTCTTC	CATRTGRDNEQFF
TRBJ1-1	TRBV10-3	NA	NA	TGTGCCATCAGTGCTGCCAGGGAGGGCACTGAAGCTTTCTTT	CAISAAREGTEAFF
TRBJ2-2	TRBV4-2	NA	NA	TGTGCCAGCAGCCAAGAGGGGCAGGGACTCACCGGGGAGCTGTTTTTT	CASSQEGQGLTGELFF
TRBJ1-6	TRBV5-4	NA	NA	TGTGCCAGCAGCCCTCGGGGGGGGTCCTATAATTCACCCCTCCACTTT	CASSPRGGSYNSPLHF
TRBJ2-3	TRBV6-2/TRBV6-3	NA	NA	TGTGCCAGCAGTTTATACACAGATACGCAGTATTTT	CASSLYTDTQYF
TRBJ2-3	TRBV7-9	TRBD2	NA	TGTGCCAGCAGCTTAATGCCGACTAGCGTTAGCACAGATACGCAGTATTTT	CASSLMPTSVSTDTQYF
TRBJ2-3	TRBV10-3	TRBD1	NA	TGTGCCATCAGTGATTACAGGGGGCCGATGGATACGCAGTATTTT	CAISDYRGPMDTQYF
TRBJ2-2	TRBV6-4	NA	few	TGTGCCAGCAGTGACAGCCCCGGCACCGGGGAGCTGTTTTTT	CASSDSPGTGELFF
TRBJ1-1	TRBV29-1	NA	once	TGCAGCGTTTACAGGATGAACACTGAAGCTTTCTTT	CSVYRMNTEAFF
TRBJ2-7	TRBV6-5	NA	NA	TGTGCCAGCACCCAGGGATATGGCGAGCAGTACTTC	CASTQGYGEQYF
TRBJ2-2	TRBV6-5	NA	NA	TGTGCCAGCACCAAATCAGGGCCCGGGGAGCTGTTTTTT	CASTKSGPGELFF
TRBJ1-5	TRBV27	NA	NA	TGTGCCAGCCGACCGCGGGATAGCAATCAGCCCCAGCATTTT	CASRPRDSNQPQHF
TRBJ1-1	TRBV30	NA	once	TGTGCCTGGAGTGACAGGAACACTGAAGCTTTCTTT	CAWSDRNTEAFF
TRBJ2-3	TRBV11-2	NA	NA	TGTGCCAGCAGCATCCCCAGGGCCCCAGCTGGCACAGATACGCAGTATTTT	CASSIPRAPAGTDTQYF
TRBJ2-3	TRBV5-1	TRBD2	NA	TGCGCCAGCAGCTTGGGGGGTAGCGGGAGCACAGATACGCAGTATTTT	CASSLGGSGSTDTQYF
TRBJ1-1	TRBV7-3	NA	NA	TGTGCCAGCAGCTTAAATGTGGGGCCGGCTGAAGCTTTCTTT	CASSLNVGPAEAFF
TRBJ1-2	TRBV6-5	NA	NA	TGTGCCAGCAGTTCAGGGTGGTATGGCTACACCTTC	CASSSGWYGYTF
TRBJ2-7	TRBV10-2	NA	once	TGCGCCAGCGGAGGACTCGGCGTGGGCGAGCAGTACTTC	CASGGLGVGEQYF
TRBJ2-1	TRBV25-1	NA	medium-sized	TGTGCCAGCAGTGGAAAAACGACGGGAGCGAGCTCCTACAATGAGCAGTTCTTC	CASSGKTTGASSYNEQFF
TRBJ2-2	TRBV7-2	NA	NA	TGTGCCAGCAGCTTAAACTCCGGGGAGCTGTTTTTT	CASSLNSGELFF
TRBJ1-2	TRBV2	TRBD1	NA	TGTGCCAGCAGTGCGGACAGGCCAAACCGGGGCGGCTACACCTTC	CASSADRPNRGGYTF
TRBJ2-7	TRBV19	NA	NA	TGTGCCAGTAGTGTCGGGACTTACGAGCAGTACTTC	CASSVGTYEQYF
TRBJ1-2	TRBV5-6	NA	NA	TGTGCCAGCAGCATTTTCTCTCTGTCCAACTATGGCTACACCTTC	CASSIFSLSNYGYTF
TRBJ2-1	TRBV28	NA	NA	TGTGCCAGCAGGAATTCTGGCGGGGAATACAATGAGCAGTTCTTC	CASRNSGGEYNEQFF
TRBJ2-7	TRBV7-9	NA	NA	TGTGCCAGCAGCTTGAGTCGGGAGGGGGCGAGTGAGCAGTACTTC	CASSLSREGASEQYF
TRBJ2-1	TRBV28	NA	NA	TGTGCCAGCAGGCGCGGAGACTCCTACAATGAGCAGTTCTTC	CASRRGDSYNEQFF
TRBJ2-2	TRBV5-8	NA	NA	TGTGCCAGCAGCTTGGGTCAGGGTTTCACCGGGGAGCTGTTTTTT	CASSLGQGFTGELFF
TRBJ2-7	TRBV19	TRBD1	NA	TGTGCCAGTAGTACGGGACAGGGGTCCGGCGAGCAGTACTTC	CASSTGQGSGEQYF
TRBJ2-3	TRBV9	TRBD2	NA	TGTGCCAGCAGCGCTATCAGGGTAGCGGGGGACACAGATACGCAGTATTTT	CASSAIRVAGDTDTQYF
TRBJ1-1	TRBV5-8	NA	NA	TGTGCCAGCAGCTTGGATACAGGGTCCCGGGTCGGAAATGAAGCTTTCTTT	CASSLDTGSRVGNEAFF
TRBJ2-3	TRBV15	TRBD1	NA	TGTGCCACCAGCTTCCGGACAGGGACAGATACGCAGTATTTT	CATSFRTGTDTQYF
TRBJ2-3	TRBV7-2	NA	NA	TGTGCCAGCAGCTTAAATCCGTGGCGGGTCAGTAGCACAGATACGCAGTATTTT	CASSLNPWRVSSTDTQYF
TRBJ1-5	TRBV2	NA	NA	TGTGCCAGCAGTGAAGCCGAAGGAGACAATCAGCCCCAGCATTTT	CASSEAEGDNQPQHF
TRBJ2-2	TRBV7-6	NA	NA	TGTGCCAGCAGCTTTCGTCGGGGAATGCACACCGGGGAGCTGTTTTTT	CASSFRRGMHTGELFF
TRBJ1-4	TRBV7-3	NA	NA	TGTGCCAGCAGCTTAACCGGGGTTGCTAATGAAAAACTGTTTTTT	CASSLTGVANEKLFF